The rows below give T cell receptor beta chains drawn from one sample of a study of CD8 T cells in ankylosing spondylitis. One entry per CDR3 protein, called by TCRdb with MiXCR from the 5' RACE reads. The repertoire holds 250,000 to 350,000 distinct CDR3 sequences, 20% seen once, with 3.5% in the top ten. The sample taken for sequencing was blood, either unsorted or a sorted T cell fraction (not recorded which). The receptors originated from a female donor with ankylosing spondylitis or in good health (not recorded which). Each CDR3 is given with its conserved first and last residue. A D gene is named only where the DNA matches it firmly. Where a row states a size, it is once, few, many or the class of an expanded clone; other rows omit it.

few	TRBJ2-7	TRBV20-1	TRBD1	TGCAGTGCTGGAACAGGGGATGTCGGCTACGAGCAGTACTTC	CSAGTGDVGYEQYF
few	TRBJ1-4	TRBV12-3/TRBV12-4	-	TGTGCCAGCAGTTTATATCCGGGGGGCGCCGAAAAACTGTTTTTT	CASSLYPGGAEKLFF
few	TRBJ2-1	TRBV7-9	TRBD2	TGTGCCAGCAGCCTAGCGGGCCCCAAGGGTGAGCAGTTCTTC	CASSLAGPKGEQFF
many	TRBJ2-7	TRBV6-5	-	TGTGCCAGCAGTAATCGATACGAGCAGTACTTC	CASSNRYEQYF
few	TRBJ2-1	TRBV7-2	-	TGTGCCAGCAGCTTACAGCGATTGGTTTCTGAGCAGTTCTTC	CASSLQRLVSEQFF
-	TRBJ2-3	TRBV7-2	TRBD2	TGTGCCAGCAGCCTCCCTAGCGGGCCAGATACGCAGTATTTT	CASSLPSGPDTQYF
-	TRBJ2-7	TRBV7-2	-	TGTGCCAGCAGCTTAGAGGCTAGCGAGTACGAGCAGTACTTC	CASSLEASEYEQYF
-	TRBJ2-5	TRBV5-1	TRBD2	TGCGCCAGCAGCTTGGCCCAGTTAGCGGGAGGACTCCGTGAAGAGACCCAGTACTTC	CASSLAQLAGGLREETQYF
-	TRBJ2-7	TRBV20-1	TRBD2	TGCAGTGCTAGGGAAGGGGCGGGAGCGAACTACGAGCAGTACTTC	CSAREGAGANYEQYF
few	TRBJ2-6	TRBV20-1	-	TGCAGTGCTAAAGGAGCTGGGGCCAACGTCCTGACTTTC	CSAKGAGANVLTF
many	TRBJ1-1	TRBV13	-	TGTGCCAGCAGCTCGGGTGTAAGCACTGAAGCTTTCTTT	CASSSGVSTEAFF
-	TRBJ2-5	TRBV20-1	TRBD2	TGCAGTGCTCGACTAGCCGTTCAAGAGACCCAGTACTTC	CSARLAVQETQYF
many	TRBJ2-3	TRBV29-1	TRBD2	TGCAGCGTTGACGGTATGGAAACTAGCGGGAGCACAGATACGCAGTATTTT	CSVDGMETSGSTDTQYF
few	TRBJ2-5	TRBV20-1	-	TGCAGTGCTCGGGTCCCCGCAAAGACCCAGTACTTC	CSARVPAKTQYF
-	TRBJ2-1	TRBV11-2	TRBD2	TGTGCCAGCAGCTTATCAGCGGGAGGAGCGTGGGCCTACAATGAGCAGTTCTTC	CASSLSAGGAWAYNEQFF
-	TRBJ1-2	TRBV12-3/TRBV12-4	-	TGTGCCAGCAGTCGCTTAACAGGTGGCTACACCTTC	CASSRLTGGYTF
few	TRBJ2-1	TRBV21-1	-	TGTGCCAGCAGCAAGGGGACCCCAAGGTGGGCTTGCTACAATGAGCAGTTCTTC	CASSKGTPRWACYNEQFF
few	TRBJ2-1	TRBV9	-	TGTGCCAGCAGCGCCCAGCGGGTCCGGGGCAATGAGCAGTTCTTC	CASSAQRVRGNEQFF
few	TRBJ1-4	TRBV2	TRBD1	TGTGCCAGCAGCCGGGACAGTAATGAAAAACTGTTTTTT	CASSRDSNEKLFF
few	TRBJ2-5	TRBV7-2	TRBD2	TGTGCCAGCAGCCCGACTAGCGGGAGCGAGAAGACCCAGTACTTC	CASSPTSGSEKTQYF
-	TRBJ2-1	TRBV20-1	TRBD2	TGCAGTGCTAGATGGCCAGCGGGAGGAGTTCCCCTCTCCTACAATGAGCAGTTCTTC	CSARWPAGGVPLSYNEQFF
few	TRBJ1-2	TRBV11-2	TRBD1	TGTGCCAGCAGTCCGGGGACAGGGATCTATGGCTACACCTTC	CASSPGTGIYGYTF
few	TRBJ2-1	TRBV5-6	TRBD2	TGTGCCAGCAGCTTGAGGTCGACTAGCGGGAGGAATGAGCAGTTCTTC	CASSLRSTSGRNEQFF
few	TRBJ1-2	TRBV7-9	TRBD1	TGTGCCAGCAGCGCGGACAGGGATTGGGGTTATGGCTACACCTTC	CASSADRDWGYGYTF
-	TRBJ2-1	TRBV20-1	TRBD2	TGCAGTGCAACCGGGGGGTCCTACAATGAGCAGTTCTTC	CSATGGSYNEQFF
few	TRBJ1-6	TRBV6-2/TRBV6-3	-	TGTGCCAGCGGTCCATCCAGAACCAGTAATTCACCCCTCCACTTT	CASGPSRTSNSPLHF